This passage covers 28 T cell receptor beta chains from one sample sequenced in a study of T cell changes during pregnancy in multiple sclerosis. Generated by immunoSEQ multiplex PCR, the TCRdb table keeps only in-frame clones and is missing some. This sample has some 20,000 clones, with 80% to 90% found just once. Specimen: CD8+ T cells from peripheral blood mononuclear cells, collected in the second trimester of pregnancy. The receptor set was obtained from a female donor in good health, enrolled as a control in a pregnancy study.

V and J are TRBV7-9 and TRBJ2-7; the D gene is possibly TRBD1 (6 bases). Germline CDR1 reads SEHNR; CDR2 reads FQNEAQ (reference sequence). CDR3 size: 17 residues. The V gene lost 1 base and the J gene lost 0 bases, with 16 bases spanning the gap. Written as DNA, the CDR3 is TGTGCCAGCAGCTTAGTTAATGGGGGCGGTTCCTCCTACGAGCAGTACTTC. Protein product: CASSLVNGGGSSYEQYF.

The CDR3 region has the DNA TGCGCCAGCAGCCATCCCCGGGGAGACGGATTTGGCTACACCTTC. It yields the protein CASSHPRGDGFGYTF. The genes are TRBV4-1 and TRBJ1-2; D unresolved. V was trimmed by 3 bases and J by 7 bases, leaving 18 bases between them. Germline CDR1 reads MGHRA; CDR2 reads YSYEKL. The CDR3 extends over 15 amino acids.

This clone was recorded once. The CDR3 sequence: CASSQDRSSYNSPLHF. CDR3 nucleotides: TGCGCCAGCAGCCAGGACAGGAGCTCCTATAATTCACCCCTCCACTTT. The J gene is TRBJ1-6, the V gene TRBV4-1; 7 bases line up with TRBD1. The CDR3 consists of 16 residues. The germline V gene has CDR1 MGHRA and CDR2 YSYEKL. V lost 3 bases to trimming and J lost 0 bases; unmatched junction nucleotides: 2.

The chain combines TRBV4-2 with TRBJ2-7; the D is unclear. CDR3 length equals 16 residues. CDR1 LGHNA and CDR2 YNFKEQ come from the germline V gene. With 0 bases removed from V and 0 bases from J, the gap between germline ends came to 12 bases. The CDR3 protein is CASSQDRYLSSYEQYF. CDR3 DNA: TGTGCCAGCAGCCAAGATCGCTATTTAAGCTCCTACGAGCAGTACTTC.

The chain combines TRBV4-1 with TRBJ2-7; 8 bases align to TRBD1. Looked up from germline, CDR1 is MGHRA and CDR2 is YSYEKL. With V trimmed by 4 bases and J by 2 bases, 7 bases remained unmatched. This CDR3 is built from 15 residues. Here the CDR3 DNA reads TGCGCCAGCAGCCCGATACAGGGGGGTCCCTACGAGCAGTACTTC. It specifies CASSPIQGGPYEQYF.

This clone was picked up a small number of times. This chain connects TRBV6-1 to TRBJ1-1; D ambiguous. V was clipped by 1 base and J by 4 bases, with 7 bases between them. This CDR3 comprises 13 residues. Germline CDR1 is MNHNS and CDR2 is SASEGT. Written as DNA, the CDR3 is TGTGCCAGCAGTGAAGAAGCGCGCACTGAAGCTTTCTTT. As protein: CASSEEARTEAFF.

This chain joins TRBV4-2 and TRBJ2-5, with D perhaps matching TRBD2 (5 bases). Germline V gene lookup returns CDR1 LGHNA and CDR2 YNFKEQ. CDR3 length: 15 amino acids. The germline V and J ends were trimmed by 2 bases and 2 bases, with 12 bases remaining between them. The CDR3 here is CASSQLTGTQETQYF. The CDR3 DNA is TGTGCCAGCAGCCAACTAACGGGAACACAAGAGACCCAGTACTTC.

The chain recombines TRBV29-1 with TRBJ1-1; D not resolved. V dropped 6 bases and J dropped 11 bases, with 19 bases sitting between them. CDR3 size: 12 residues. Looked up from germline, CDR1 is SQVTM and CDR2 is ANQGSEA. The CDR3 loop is CSVNHRGIEAFF. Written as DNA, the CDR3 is TGCAGCGTGAACCATAGAGGAATCGAGGCTTTCTTT.

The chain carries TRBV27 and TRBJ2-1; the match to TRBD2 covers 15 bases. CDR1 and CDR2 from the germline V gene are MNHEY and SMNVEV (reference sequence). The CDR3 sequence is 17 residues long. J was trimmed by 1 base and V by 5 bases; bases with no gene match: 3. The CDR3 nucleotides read TGTGCCAGCAGTCTGGGACTAGCGGGGGGTTCCTACAATGAGCAGTTCTTC. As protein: CASSLGLAGGSYNEQFF.

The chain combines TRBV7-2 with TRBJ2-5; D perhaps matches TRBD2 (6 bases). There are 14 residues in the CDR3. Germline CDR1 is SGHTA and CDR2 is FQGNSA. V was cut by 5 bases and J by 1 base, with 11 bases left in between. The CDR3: CASSRPSVQETQYF. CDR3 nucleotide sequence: TGTGCCAGCAGCCGACCTAGCGTCCAAGAGACCCAGTACTTC.

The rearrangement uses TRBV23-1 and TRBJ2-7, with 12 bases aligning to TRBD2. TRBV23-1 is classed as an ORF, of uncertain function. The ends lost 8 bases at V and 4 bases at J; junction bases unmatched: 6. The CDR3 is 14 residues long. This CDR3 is CASPRLAGVYEQYF. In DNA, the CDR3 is TGCGCCAGCCCACGACTAGCGGGGGTTTACGAGCAGTACTTC.

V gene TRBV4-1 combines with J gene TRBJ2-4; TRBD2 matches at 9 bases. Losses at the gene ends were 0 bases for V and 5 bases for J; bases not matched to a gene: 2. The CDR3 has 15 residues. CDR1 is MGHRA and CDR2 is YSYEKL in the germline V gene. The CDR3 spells CASSQDWTSENIQYF. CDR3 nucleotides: TGCGCCAGCAGCCAAGATTGGACTAGCGAAAACATTCAGTACTTC.

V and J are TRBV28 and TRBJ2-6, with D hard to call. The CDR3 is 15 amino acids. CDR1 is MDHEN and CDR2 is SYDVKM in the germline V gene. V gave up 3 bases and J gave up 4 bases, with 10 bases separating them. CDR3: CASSLQVSGANVLTF. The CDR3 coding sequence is TGTGCCAGCAGTTTGCAGGTTTCGGGGGCCAACGTCCTGACTTTC.

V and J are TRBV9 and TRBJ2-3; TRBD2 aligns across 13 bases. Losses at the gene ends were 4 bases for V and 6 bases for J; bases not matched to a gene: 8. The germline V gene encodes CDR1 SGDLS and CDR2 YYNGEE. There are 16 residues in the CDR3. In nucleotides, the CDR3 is TGTGCCAGCAGCAGGACGGGACTAGCGGGACCCGATACGCAGTATTTT. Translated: CASSRTGLAGPDTQYF.

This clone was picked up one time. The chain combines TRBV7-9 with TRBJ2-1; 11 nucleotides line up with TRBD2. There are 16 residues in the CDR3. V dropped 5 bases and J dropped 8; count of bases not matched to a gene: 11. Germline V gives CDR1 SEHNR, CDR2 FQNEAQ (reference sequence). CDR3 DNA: TGTGCCAGCAGCGAAACTAGCGGGGGTTTTTGGGATGAGCAGTTCTTC. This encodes CASSETSGGFWDEQFF.

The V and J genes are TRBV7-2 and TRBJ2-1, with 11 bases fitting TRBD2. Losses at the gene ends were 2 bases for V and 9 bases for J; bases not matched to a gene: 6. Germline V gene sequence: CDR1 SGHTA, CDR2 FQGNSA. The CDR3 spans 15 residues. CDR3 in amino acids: CASSLPGLADFEQFF. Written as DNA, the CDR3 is TGTGCCAGCAGCTTACCGGGACTAGCGGACTTTGAGCAGTTCTTC.

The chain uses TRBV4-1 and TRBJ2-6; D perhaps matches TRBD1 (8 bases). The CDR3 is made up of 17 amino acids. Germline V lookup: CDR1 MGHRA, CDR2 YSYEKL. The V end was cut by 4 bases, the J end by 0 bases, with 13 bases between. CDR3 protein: CASSLQGGNSGANVLTF. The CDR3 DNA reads TGCGCCAGCAGCCTACAGGGGGGGAACTCTGGGGCCAACGTCCTGACTTTC.

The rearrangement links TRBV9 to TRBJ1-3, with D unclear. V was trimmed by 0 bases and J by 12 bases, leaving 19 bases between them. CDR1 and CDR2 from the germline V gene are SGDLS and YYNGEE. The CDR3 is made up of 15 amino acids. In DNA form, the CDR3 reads TGTGCCAGCAGCGTAGCTACGTTGGACCCCCGGGGCATATATTTT. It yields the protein CASSVATLDPRGIYF.

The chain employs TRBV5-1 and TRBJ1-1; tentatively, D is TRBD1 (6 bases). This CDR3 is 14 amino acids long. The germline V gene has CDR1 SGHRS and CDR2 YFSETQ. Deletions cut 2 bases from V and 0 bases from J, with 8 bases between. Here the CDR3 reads CASSFDRMNTEAFF. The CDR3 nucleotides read TGCGCCAGCAGCTTTGACAGGATGAACACTGAAGCTTTCTTT. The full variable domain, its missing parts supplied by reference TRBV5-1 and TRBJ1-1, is KAGVTQTPRYLIKTRGQQVTLSCSPISGHRSVSWYQQTPGQGLQFLFEYFSETQRNKGNFPGRFSGRQFSNSRSEMNVSTLELGDSALYLCASSFDRMNTEAFFGQGTRLTVV.

This CDR3 reads CASSPGGAGGLTDTQYF. The CDR3 DNA reads as TGCGCCAGCAGCCCCGGCGGGGCGGGGGGGCTCACAGATACGCAGTATTTT. The V call is TRBV5-1, the J call TRBJ2-3; 9 bases map to TRBD2. Germline V CDR1 and CDR2: SGHRS, YFSETQ. The CDR3 runs to 17 residues. Trimming removed 4 bases from V and 2 bases from J; junction bases left unmatched: 11. Full variable domain (rest looked up from reference TRBV5-1 and TRBJ2-3): KAGVTQTPRYLIKTRGQQVTLSCSPISGHRSVSWYQQTPGQGLQFLFEYFSETQRNKGNFPGRFSGRQFSNSRSEMNVSTLELGDSALYLCASSPGGAGGLTDTQYFGPGTRLTVL.

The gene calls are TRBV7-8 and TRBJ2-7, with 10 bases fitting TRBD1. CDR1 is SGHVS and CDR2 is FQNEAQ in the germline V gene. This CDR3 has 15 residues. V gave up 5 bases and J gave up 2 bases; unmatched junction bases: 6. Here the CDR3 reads CASSTTGTGAYEQYF. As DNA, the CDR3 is TGTGCCAGCAGCACGACCGGGACAGGGGCCTACGAGCAGTACTTC. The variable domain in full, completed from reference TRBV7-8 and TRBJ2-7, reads GAGVSQSPRYKVAKRGQDVALRCDPISGHVSLFWYQQALGQGPEFLTYFQNEAQLDKSGLPSDRFFAERPEGSVSTLKIQRTQQEDSAVYLCASSTTGTGAYEQYFGPGTRLTVT.

The CDR3 DNA is TGCGCCAGCAGCCAAGGAGGAGGACGGAGACCCTACGAGCAGTACTTC. Its protein is CASSQGGGRRPYEQYF. V and J are TRBV4-3 and TRBJ2-7; tentatively, D is TRBD2 (5 bases). Germline V gene lookup returns CDR1 LGHNA and CDR2 YSLEER. V was clipped by 1 base and J by 2 bases, with 15 bases between them. There are 16 residues in the CDR3.

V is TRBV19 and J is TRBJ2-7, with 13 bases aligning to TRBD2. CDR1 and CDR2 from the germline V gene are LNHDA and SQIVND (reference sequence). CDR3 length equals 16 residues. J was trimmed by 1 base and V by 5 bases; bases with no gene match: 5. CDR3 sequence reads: CASSSETSGRSYEQYF. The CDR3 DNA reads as TGTGCCAGTAGTTCCGAGACTAGCGGGAGGTCCTACGAGCAGTACTTC.

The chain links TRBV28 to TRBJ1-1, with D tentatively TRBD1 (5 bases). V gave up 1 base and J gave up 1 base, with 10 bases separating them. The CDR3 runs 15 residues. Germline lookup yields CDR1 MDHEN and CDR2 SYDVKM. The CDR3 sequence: CASSLYGATNTEAFF. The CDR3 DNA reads TGTGCCAGCAGTTTATATGGGGCCACGAACACTGAAGCTTTCTTT. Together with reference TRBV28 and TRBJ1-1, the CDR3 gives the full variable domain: DVKVTQSSRYLVKRTGEKVFLECVQDMDHENMFWYRQDPGLGLRLIYFSYDVKMKEKGDIPEGYSVSREKKERFSLILESASTNQTSMYLCASSLYGATNTEAFFGQGTRLTVV.

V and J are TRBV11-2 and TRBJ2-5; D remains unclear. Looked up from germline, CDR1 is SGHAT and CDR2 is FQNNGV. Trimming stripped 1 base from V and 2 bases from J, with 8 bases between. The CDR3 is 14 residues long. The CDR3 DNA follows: TGTGCCAGCAGCTTAGGAGCCAGGCAAGAGACCCAGTACTTC. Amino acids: CASSLGARQETQYF.

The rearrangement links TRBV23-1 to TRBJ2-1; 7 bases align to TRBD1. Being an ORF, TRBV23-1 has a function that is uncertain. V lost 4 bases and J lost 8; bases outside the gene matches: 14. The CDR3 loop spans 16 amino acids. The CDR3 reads CASSPKLKGALYEQFF. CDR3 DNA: TGCGCCAGCAGTCCTAAGTTGAAGGGGGCCCTGTATGAGCAGTTCTTC.

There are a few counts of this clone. CDR3 residues: CATSRVGDNTGELFF. The CDR3, as DNA: TGTGCCACCAGCAGAGTGGGAGACAACACCGGGGAGCTGTTTTTT. The rearrangement joins TRBV15 to TRBJ2-2; D is perhaps TRBD2 (5 bases). The length of the CDR3 is 15 residues. Trimming pared 1 base from V and 2 bases from J, leaving 8 bases between. Germline lookup yields CDR1 LNHNV and CDR2 YYDKDF (reference sequence).

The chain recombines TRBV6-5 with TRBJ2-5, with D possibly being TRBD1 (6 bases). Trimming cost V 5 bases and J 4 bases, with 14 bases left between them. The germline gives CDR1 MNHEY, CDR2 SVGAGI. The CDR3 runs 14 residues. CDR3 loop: CASSGGQGPETQYF. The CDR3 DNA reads TGTGCCAGCAGTGGGGGCCAGGGACCAGAGACCCAGTACTTC.